This T cell receptor (beta chain) was captured by sequencing in a study of T cell responses to AZD1222 COVID-19 vaccine. Study-wide results and limits: Among spike-specific TCRs, nearly half reportedly target unmutated variant regions.

This table comes from immunoSEQ multiplex PCR, and its TCRdb copy is limited to in-frame clones, with some not included. Among 120,000 or so clones listed, roughly 89% were seen once. Comments on this clone: The antigen is undetermined.

V gave up 4 bases and J gave up 2 bases, with 9 bases separating them. The germline V gene encodes CDR1 SQVTM and CDR2 ANQGSEA. The CDR3 is 12 amino acids. The TCR was taken from an adult in good health. The V and J genes are TRBV29-1 and TRBJ2-7; no definite D call. Sequences were derived from peripheral blood, sampled on day 0 of MenACWY control vaccination. The CDR3, as DNA: TGCAGCGTTGTAGACCTTACCTACGAGCAGTACTTC. This gives the protein CSVVDLTYEQYF.